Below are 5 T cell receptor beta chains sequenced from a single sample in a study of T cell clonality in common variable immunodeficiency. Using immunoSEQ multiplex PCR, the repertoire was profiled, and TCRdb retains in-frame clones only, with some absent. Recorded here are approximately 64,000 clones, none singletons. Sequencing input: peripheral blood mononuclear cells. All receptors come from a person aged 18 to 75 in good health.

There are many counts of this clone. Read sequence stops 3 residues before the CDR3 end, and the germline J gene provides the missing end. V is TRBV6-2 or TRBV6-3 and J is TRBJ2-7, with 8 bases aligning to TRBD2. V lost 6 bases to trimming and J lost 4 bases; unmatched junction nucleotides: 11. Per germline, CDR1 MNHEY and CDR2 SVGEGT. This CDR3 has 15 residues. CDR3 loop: CASRISGSPSYEQYF. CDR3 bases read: TGTGCCAGCAGGATAAGCGGGAGCCCCTCTTACGAG.

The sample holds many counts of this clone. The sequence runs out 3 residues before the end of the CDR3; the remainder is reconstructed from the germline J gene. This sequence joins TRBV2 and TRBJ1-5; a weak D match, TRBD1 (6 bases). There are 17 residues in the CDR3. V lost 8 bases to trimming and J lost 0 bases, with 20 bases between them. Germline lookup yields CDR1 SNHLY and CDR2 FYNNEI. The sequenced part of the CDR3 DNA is TGTGCCAGCTCTCGACAGGTTCGTGCGGTTAGCAATCAGCCC. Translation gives CASSRQVRAVSNQP. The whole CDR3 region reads CASSRQVRAVSNQPQHF.

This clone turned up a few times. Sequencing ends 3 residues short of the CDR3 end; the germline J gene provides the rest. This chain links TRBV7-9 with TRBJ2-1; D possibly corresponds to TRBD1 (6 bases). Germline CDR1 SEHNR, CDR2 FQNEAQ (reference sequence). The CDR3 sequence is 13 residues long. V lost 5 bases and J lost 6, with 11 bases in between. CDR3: CASSRTASNEQFF. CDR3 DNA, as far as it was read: TGTGCCAGCAGCCGGACAGCCTCCAATGAG.

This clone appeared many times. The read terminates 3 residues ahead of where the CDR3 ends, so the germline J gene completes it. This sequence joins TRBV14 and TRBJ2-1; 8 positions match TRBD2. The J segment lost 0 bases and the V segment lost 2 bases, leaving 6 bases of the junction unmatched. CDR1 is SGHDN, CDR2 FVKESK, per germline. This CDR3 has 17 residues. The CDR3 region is CASSQRTSLSSYNEQFF. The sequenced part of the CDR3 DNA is TGTGCCAGCAGCCAACGGACTAGCCTAAGCTCCTACAATGAG.

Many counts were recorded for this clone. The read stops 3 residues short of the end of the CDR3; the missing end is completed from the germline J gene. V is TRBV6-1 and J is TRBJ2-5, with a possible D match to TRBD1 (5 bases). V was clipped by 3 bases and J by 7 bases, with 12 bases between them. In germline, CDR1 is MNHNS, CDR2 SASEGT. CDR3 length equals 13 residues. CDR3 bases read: TGTGCCAGCAGTGAGACAGCCCGAGGGACC. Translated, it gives CASSETARGT. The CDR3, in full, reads CASSETARGTQYF.